This TCR beta chain was sequenced for a study of T cells in tumors after PD-1 blockade. For the study at large: Patients received pembrolizumab 200 mg every 3 weeks or cemiplimab 350 mg every 2 weeks. Mean per blood sample: some 120,000 templates (roughly 22,000-257,772), 35,000 to 45,000 unique clonotypes.

This clone was counted only a few times. V lost 3 bases and J 5 bases, leaving 10 bases between the germline ends. The CDR3 is 13 residues long. Germline CDR1 is KGHSH and CDR2 is LQKENI. This table comes from immunoSEQ multiplex PCR, and its TCRdb copy is limited to in-frame clones, with some not included. The sample contains under 40,000 clones, roughly four fifths of which appear only once. The source is a human donor with basal cell carcinoma. Sequences were derived from PBMCs, sampled after anti-PD-1 treatment. This rearrangement joins TRBV18 to TRBJ2-5, with D hard to call. The CDR3 region is CASSPDVVETQYF. CDR3 nucleotides: TGTGCCAGCTCACCCGATGTCGTCGAGACCCAGTACTTC.